These 8 T cell receptor beta chains were all obtained from the same sample, sequenced in a study of blood T cell repertoires in COVID-19. TCRdb's table, derived via immunoSEQ multiplex PCR, lists solely in-frame clones and lacks some. The sample yields a few hundred thousand clones, about 87% seen once. Sequencing input: PBMCs or T cells enriched from blood (not recorded which). Receptors originate from a man aged 25 to 45 who had recovered from COVID-19.

The genes are TRBV6-5 and TRBJ2-3; D is perhaps TRBD2 (5 bases). The V end was cut by 2 bases, the J end by 2 bases, with 11 bases between. The CDR3 runs to 15 residues. Germline V gene data show CDR1 as MNHEY and CDR2 as SVGAGI. CDR3 amino acids: CASSYGGAVTDTQYF. The CDR3, as DNA: TGTGCCAGCAGTTACGGAGGAGCGGTCACAGATACGCAGTATTTT.

This clone was recorded a few times. The chain has TRBV5-1 and TRBJ1-1, with D possibly being TRBD1 (6 bases). The CDR3 runs 12 residues. The germline V gene encodes CDR1 SGHRS and CDR2 YFSETQ. With 7 bases removed from V and 7 bases from J, the gap between germline ends came to 14 bases. The CDR3 reads CASVGGAGEAFF. As DNA, the CDR3 is TGCGCCAGCGTTGGGGGGGCCGGTGAAGCTTTCTTT.

The table lists this clone with a few counts. The chain recombines TRBV7-8 with TRBJ2-2; 9 bases map to TRBD1. CDR1 SGHVS and CDR2 FQNEAQ come from the germline V gene. There are 16 residues in the CDR3. V was pared by 5 bases and J by 3 bases, with 7 bases of the junction left unmatched. Here the CDR3 reads CASSLGQGQYTGELFF. CDR3 coding DNA: TGTGCCAGCAGCCTCGGACAGGGGCAGTACACCGGGGAGCTGTTTTTT.

The chain links TRBV27 to TRBJ1-3; maybe TRBD1 (6 bases). Per germline, CDR1 MNHEY and CDR2 SMNVEV (reference sequence). This CDR3 is 17 amino acids long. Trimming took off 4 bases at V and 2 bases at J, with 18 bases between the two ends. CDR3 DNA sequence: TGTGCCAGCAGTTCAAAGCCATACGGGACAACTGGAAACACCATATATTTT. It is translated as CASSSKPYGTTGNTIYF.

This clone was picked up a small number of times. This chain links TRBV5-1 with TRBJ1-1, with 7 bases matching TRBD1. The CDR3 runs to 15 residues. V gave up 0 bases and J gave up 1 base; unmatched junction bases: 3. CDR1 SGHRS and CDR2 YFSETQ come from the germline V gene. This CDR3 is CASSLEDRRNTEAFF. CDR3 DNA: TGCGCCAGCAGCTTGGAGGACAGGCGGAACACTGAAGCTTTCTTT.

V is TRBV7-9 and J is TRBJ2-1, with a possible D match to TRBD2 (6 bases). V gave up 3 bases and J gave up 0 bases, with 9 bases separating them. This CDR3 is built from 15 residues. In germline, CDR1 is SEHNR, CDR2 FQNEAQ (reference sequence). CDR3 region: CASSLDGSSYNEQFF. CDR3 nucleotide sequence: TGTGCCAGCAGCTTGGACGGGAGCTCCTACAATGAGCAGTTCTTC.

The rearrangement links TRBV6-5 to TRBJ2-7; TRBD1 might be the D (6 bases). Germline CDR1 is MNHEY and CDR2 is SVGAGI. V dropped 6 bases and J dropped 6 bases, with 15 bases sitting between them. The CDR3 length is 13 residues. DNA for the CDR3: TGTGCCAGCAGGGGAAACAGGGAACGCGAGCAGTACTTC. Amino acids: CASRGNREREQYF.

As to this clone: Other nucleotide sequences from this sample produce the same CDR3. The rearrangement uses TRBV19 and TRBJ2-5; 8 positions match TRBD1. The CDR3 spans 13 residues. Germline CDR1 LNHDA, CDR2 SQIVND (reference sequence). V shed 5 bases, J shed 4 bases, and the junction held 3 bases outside the gene matches. The CDR3 loop reads CASSAGGRETQYF. CDR3 DNA sequence: TGTGCCAGTAGTGCAGGGGGCCGAGAGACCCAGTACTTC.